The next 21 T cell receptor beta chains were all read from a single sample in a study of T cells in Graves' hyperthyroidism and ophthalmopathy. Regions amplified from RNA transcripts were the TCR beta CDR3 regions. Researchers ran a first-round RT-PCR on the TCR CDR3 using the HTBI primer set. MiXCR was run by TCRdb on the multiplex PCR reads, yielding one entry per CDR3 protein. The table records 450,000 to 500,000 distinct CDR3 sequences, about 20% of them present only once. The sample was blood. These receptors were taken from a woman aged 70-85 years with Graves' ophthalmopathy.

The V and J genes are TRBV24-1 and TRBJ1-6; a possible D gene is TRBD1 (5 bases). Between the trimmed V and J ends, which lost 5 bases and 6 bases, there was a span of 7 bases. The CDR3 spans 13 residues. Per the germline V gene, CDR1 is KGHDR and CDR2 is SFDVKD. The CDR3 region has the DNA TGTGCCACCAGTGTCGGGGGTAATTCACCCCTCCACTTT. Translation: CATSVGGNSPLHF.

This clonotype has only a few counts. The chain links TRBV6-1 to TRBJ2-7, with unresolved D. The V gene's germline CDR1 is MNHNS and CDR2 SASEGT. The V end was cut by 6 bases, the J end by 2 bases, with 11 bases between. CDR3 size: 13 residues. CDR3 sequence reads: CASSALRAYEQYF. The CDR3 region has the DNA TGTGCCAGCAGCGCCCTCCGCGCCTACGAGCAGTACTTC.

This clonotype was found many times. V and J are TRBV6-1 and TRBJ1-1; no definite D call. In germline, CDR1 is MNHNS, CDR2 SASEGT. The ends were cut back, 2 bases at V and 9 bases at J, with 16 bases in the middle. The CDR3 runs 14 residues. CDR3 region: CASSEIRTGEQAFF. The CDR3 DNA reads TGTGCCAGCAGTGAAATCCGGACCGGAGAGCAAGCTTTCTTT.

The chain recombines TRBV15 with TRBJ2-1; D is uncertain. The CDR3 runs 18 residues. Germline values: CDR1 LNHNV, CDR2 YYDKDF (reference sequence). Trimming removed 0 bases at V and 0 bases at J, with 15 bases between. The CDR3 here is CATSRDLGSRSSYNEQFF. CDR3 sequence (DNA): TGTGCCACCAGCAGAGATCTTGGCAGTCGAAGCTCCTACAATGAGCAGTTCTTC. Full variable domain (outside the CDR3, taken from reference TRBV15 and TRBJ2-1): DAMVIQNPRYQVTQFGKPVTLSCSQTLNHNVMYWYQQKSSQAPKLLFHYYDKDFNNEADTPDNFQSRRPNTSFCFLDIRSPGLGDTAMYLCATSRDLGSRSSYNEQFFGPGTRLTVL.

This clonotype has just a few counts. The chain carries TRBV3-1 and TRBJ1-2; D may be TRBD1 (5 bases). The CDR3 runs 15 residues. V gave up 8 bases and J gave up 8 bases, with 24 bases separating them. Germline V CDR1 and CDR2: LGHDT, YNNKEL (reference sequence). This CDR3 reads CASGNSIGGGIGYTF. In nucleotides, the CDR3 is TGTGCCAGCGGTAATTCCATCGGTGGGGGGATCGGCTACACCTTC.

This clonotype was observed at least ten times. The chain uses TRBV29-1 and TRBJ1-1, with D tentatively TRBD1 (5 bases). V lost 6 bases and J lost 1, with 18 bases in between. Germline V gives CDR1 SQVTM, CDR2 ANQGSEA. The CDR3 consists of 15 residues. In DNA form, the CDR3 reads TGCAGCGTCTCAACCGGGACGGGGGGGAACACTGAAGCTTTCTTT. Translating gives CSVSTGTGGNTEAFF.

The CDR3 spells CATRDNTDTQYF. The CDR3 bases are TGTGCCACCCGGGACAACACAGATACGCAGTATTTT. The chain combines TRBV10-3 with TRBJ2-3, with D perhaps TRBD1 (6 bases). Germline V gene sequence: CDR1 ENHRY, CDR2 SYGVKD. With 10 bases removed from V and 2 bases from J, the gap between germline ends came to 10 bases. The CDR3 covers 12 residues.

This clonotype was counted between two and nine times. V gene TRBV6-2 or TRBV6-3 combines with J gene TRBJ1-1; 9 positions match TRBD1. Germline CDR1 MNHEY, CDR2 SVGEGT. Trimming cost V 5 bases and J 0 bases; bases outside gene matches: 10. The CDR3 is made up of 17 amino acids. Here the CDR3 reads CASSHYRGRGVNTEAFF. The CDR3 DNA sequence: TGTGCCAGCAGTCACTACAGGGGGCGCGGGGTGAACACTGAAGCTTTCTTT.

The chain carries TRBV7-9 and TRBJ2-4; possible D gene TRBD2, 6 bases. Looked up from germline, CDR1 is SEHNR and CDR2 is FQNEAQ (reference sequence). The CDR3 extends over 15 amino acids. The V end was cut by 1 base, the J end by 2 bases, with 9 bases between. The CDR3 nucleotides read TGTGCCAGCAGCTTAGTGGCGGGAACCAAAAACATTCAGTACTTC. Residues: CASSLVAGTKNIQYF.

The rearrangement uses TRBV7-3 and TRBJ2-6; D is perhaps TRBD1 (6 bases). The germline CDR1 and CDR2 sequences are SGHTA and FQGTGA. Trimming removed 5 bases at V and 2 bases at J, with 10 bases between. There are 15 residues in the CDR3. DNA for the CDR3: TGTGCCAGCAGCCCAGGGGATCCTGGGGCCAACGTCCTGACTTTC. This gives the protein CASSPGDPGANVLTF.

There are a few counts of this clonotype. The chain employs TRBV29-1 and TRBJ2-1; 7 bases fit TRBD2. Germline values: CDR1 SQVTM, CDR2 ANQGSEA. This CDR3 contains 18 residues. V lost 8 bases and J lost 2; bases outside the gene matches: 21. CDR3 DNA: TGCAGCATGTTTGCGTGTGTGGGAGGGAAAGGGGCCTACAATGAGCAGTTCTTC. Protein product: CSMFACVGGKGAYNEQFF.

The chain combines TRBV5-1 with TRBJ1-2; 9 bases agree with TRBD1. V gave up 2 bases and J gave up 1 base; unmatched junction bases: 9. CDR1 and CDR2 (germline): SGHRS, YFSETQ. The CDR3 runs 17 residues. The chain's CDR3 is CASSFLTGGEGNYGYTF. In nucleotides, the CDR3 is TGCGCCAGCAGCTTCCTTACAGGGGGCGAAGGTAACTATGGCTACACCTTC.

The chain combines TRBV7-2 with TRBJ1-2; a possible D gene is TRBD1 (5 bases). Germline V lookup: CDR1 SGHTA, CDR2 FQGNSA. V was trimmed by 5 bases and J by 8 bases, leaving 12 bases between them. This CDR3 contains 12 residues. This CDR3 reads CASSPRRGGYTF. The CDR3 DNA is TGTGCCAGCAGCCCTAGGAGGGGAGGCTACACCTTC. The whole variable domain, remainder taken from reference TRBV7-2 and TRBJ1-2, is GAGVSQSPSNKVTEKGKDVELRCDPISGHTALYWYRQSLGQGLEFLIYFQGNSAPDKSGLPSDRFSAERTGGSVSTLTIQRTQQEDSAVYLCASSPRRGGYTFGSGTRLTVV.

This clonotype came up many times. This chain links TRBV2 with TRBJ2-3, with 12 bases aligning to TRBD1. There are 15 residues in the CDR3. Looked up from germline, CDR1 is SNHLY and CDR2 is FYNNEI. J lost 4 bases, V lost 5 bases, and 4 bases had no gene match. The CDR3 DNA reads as TGTGCCAGCAGTTCCGGGACAGGGGGCTCAGATACGCAGTATTTT. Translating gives CASSSGTGGSDTQYF.

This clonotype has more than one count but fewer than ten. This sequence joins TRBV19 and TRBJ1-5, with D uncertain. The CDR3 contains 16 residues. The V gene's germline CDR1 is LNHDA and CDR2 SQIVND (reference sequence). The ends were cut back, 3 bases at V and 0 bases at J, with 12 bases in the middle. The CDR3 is CASSIRSGDSNQPQHF. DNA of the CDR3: TGTGCCAGTAGTATCAGGTCCGGGGATAGCAATCAGCCCCAGCATTTT.

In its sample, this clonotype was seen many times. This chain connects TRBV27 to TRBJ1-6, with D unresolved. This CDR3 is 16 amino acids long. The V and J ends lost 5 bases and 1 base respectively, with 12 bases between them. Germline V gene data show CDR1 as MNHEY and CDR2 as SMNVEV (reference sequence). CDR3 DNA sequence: TGTGCCAGCAGTCTCGCGGGGTTGTCCTATAATTCACCCCTCCACTTT. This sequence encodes CASSLAGLSYNSPLHF.

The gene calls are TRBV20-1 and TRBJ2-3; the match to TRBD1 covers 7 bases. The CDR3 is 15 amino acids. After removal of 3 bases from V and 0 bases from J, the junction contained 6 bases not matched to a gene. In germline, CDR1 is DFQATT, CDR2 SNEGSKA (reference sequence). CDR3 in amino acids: CSASKTGSSTDTQYF. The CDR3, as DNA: TGCAGTGCTAGCAAGACAGGGTCTAGCACAGATACGCAGTATTTT.

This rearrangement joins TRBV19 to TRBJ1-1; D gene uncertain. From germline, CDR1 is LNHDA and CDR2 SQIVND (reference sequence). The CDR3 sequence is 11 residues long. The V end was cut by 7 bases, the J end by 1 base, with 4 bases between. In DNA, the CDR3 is TGTGCCAGTAACACGAACACTGAAGCTTTCTTT. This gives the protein CASNTNTEAFF. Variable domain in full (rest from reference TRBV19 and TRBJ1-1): DGGITQSPKYLFRKEGQNVTLSCEQNLNHDAMYWYRQDPGQGLRLIYYSQIVNDFQKGDIAEGYSVSREKKESFPLTVTSAQKNPTAFYLCASNTNTEAFFGQGTRLTVV.

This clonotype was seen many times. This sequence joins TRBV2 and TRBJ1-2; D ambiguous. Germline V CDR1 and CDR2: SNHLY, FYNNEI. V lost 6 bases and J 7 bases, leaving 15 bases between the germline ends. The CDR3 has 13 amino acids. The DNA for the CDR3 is TGTGCCAGCAGCCCAATGGAGAGGCCTGGCTACACCTTC. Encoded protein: CASSPMERPGYTF.

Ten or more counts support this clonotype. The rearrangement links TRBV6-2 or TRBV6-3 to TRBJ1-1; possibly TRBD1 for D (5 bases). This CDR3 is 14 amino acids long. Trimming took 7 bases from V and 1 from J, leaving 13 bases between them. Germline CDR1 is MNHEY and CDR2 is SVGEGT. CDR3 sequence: CASTLFGTNTEAFF. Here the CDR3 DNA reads TGTGCCAGCACCCTTTTCGGGACGAACACTGAAGCTTTCTTT.

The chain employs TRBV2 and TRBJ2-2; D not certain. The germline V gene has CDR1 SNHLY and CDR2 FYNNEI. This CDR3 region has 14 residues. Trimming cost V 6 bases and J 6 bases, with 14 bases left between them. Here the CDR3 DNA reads TGTGCCAGCAGGGGTTCCTCGTCGCCCGGGGAGCTGTTTTTT. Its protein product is CASRGSSSPGELFF.